Following are 28 T cell receptor beta chains from one sample sequenced in a study of T cell repertoires in cytomegalovirus infection. These receptors' antigens are unknown. Using its own MiXCR run on the reads, TCRdb lists one record per CDR3 protein. The table lists fewer than 1,000,000 distinct CDR3 sequences, 25% to 40% of them singletons. Source: cultured CD8+ T cells from PBMCs, taken from culture after CMV antigen stimulation. These receptors all stem from a human donor in good health (CMV status not recorded). Some clones in this sample may be carry-over from other donors' samples.

This sequence joins TRBV12-3 or TRBV12-4 and TRBJ2-7; 10 nucleotides line up with TRBD2. J lost 2 bases, V lost 3 bases, and 7 bases had no gene match. The CDR3 sequence is 16 residues long. CDR3 nucleotide sequence: TGTGCCAGCAGTTTTGATAGCGGGGGGCTCCCCTACGAGCAGTACTTC. Protein sequence: CASSFDSGGLPYEQYF.

A few counts support this clonotype. The chain combines TRBV10-3 with TRBJ2-7; the D gene is possibly TRBD2 (6 bases). The CDR3 spans 12 residues. V dropped 2 bases and J dropped 6 bases, with 8 bases sitting between them. Germline CDR1 and CDR2: ENHRY and SYGVKD. In DNA, the CDR3 is TGTGCCATCAGTGAGGCCGGGGGCGAGCAGTACGTC. Translated: CAISEAGGEQYV.

This chain uses TRBV6-2 or TRBV6-3 with TRBJ2-3; 12 bases are a match to TRBD2. Germline values: CDR1 MNHEY, CDR2 SVGEGT. The V gene end was trimmed by 7 bases and the J gene end by 5 bases; junction bases not matched to a gene: 7. The CDR3 sequence is 15 residues long. In DNA form, the CDR3 reads TGTGCCAGCACCGGGACTAGCGGGCGGAGAGATACGCAGTATTTT. Translating it yields CASTGTSGRRDTQYF.

In nucleotides, the CDR3 is TGTGCCAGCAGCCCCGGACAGGGGGATAGGTATGGCTACACCTTC. Protein product: CASSPGQGDRYGYTF. V gene TRBV5-6 combines with J gene TRBJ1-2; 10 bases line up with TRBD1. With V trimmed by 4 bases and J by 5 bases, 8 bases remained unmatched. CDR1 SGHDT and CDR2 YYEEEE come from the germline V gene. CDR3 length equals 15 residues.

The chain carries TRBV20-1 and TRBJ1-1; D gene unclear. Germline assignment: CDR1 DFQATT and CDR2 SNEGSKA (reference sequence). Trimming cost V 4 bases and J 3 bases, with 9 bases left between them. The CDR3 totals 12 residues. The CDR3 DNA sequence: TGCAGTGCTATTTCTGGGGACACTGAAGCTTTCTTT. This encodes CSAISGDTEAFF.

This clonotype was recorded at least ten times. V is TRBV7-9 and J is TRBJ1-4, with TRBD1 matching over 7 bases. V trimming: 4 bases; J trimming: 0 bases; junction bases outside the gene matches: 2. Per the germline V gene, CDR1 is SEHNR and CDR2 is FQNEAQ (reference sequence). This CDR3 has 15 amino acids. For the CDR3, the DNA is TGTGCCAGCAGCTCGGGGACAGCAACTAATGAAAAACTGTTTTTT. Amino acid sequence: CASSSGTATNEKLFF.

The chain joins TRBV7-6 to TRBJ2-1; D is undetermined. Deletions cut 5 bases from V and 8 bases from J, with 13 bases between. This CDR3 region has 13 residues. Germline values: CDR1 SGHVS, CDR2 FNYEAQ. The CDR3 DNA is TGTGCCAGCAGCCCCCCCATGATTGATGAGCAGTTCTTC. It translates to CASSPPMIDEQFF.

The CDR3 here is CASSTIGSGGDNEQFF. As DNA, the CDR3 is TGTGCCAGTAGTACCATCGGAAGCGGGGGGGACAATGAGCAGTTCTTC. The chain recombines TRBV19 with TRBJ2-1; 10 bases line up with TRBD2. This CDR3 has 16 residues. The V segment lost 4 bases and the J segment 5 bases; nucleotides outside the gene matches: 8. Per germline, CDR1 LNHDA and CDR2 SQIVND (reference sequence).

This clonotype was seen only once. The chain uses TRBV6-2 or TRBV6-3 and TRBJ1-2; perhaps TRBD1 as D (6 bases). The germline CDR1 and CDR2 sequences are MNHEY and SVGEGT. With 2 bases removed from V and 8 bases from J, the gap between germline ends came to 9 bases. The CDR3 runs to 12 residues. This CDR3 reads CASSYNRAGYTF. CDR3 in DNA: TGTGCCAGCAGTTACAACAGGGCCGGCTACACCTTC.

The gene calls are TRBV6-5 and TRBJ2-2; TRBD2 might be the D (5 bases). The CDR3 totals 15 residues. The V end was cut by 8 bases, the J end by 1 base, with 14 bases between. Germline CDR1 is MNHEY and CDR2 is SVGAGI. CDR3 loop: CASYETGMNTGELFF. CDR3 nucleotides: TGTGCCAGCTATGAGACGGGGATGAACACCGGGGAGCTGTTTTTT.

This rearrangement joins TRBV4-1 to TRBJ1-5; D perhaps matches TRBD1 (5 bases). This CDR3 contains 13 residues. The ends were cut back, 8 bases at V and 7 bases at J, with 15 bases in the middle. The germline V gene encodes CDR1 MGHRA and CDR2 YSYEKL. In DNA, the CDR3 is TGCGCCAGCTCTTCAGGGTTAGGGCAGCCCCAGCATTTT. Residues: CASSSGLGQPQHF.

The V call is TRBV7-9, the J call TRBJ2-2; D perhaps matches TRBD2 (5 bases). V lost 5 bases, J lost 0 bases, and 10 bases lay in between. CDR3 length: 15 residues. Per the germline V gene, CDR1 is SEHNR and CDR2 is FQNEAQ (reference sequence). The DNA for the CDR3 is TGTGCCAGCAGCCACCTGGACTCGAACACCGGGGAGCTGTTTTTT. Translated: CASSHLDSNTGELFF.

The chain joins TRBV24-1 to TRBJ2-7; D is ambiguous. Trimming left V 9 bases short and J 3 bases short, with 8 bases between. CDR3 length: 11 residues. Germline CDR1 KGHDR, CDR2 SFDVKD. In nucleotides, the CDR3 is TGTGCCACCTCCTACAACTACGAGCAGTACTTC. Translation gives CATSYNYEQYF.

This clonotype was seen a handful of times. V is TRBV12-3 or TRBV12-4 and J is TRBJ2-1, with D tentatively TRBD2 (5 bases). The CDR3 contains 13 residues. Trimming shortened V by 8 bases and J by 8 bases, and 16 bases separated the two germline ends. CDR3 region: CASFPRGNDEQFF. CDR3 in DNA: TGTGCCAGCTTCCCCAGAGGGAACGATGAGCAGTTCTTC.

This clonotype was detected a few times. The genes are TRBV14 and TRBJ2-7; D remains ambiguous. Trimming removed 0 bases from V and 4 bases from J, with 10 bases in between. The CDR3 contains 14 residues. Germline V lookup: CDR1 SGHDN, CDR2 FVKESK. CDR3 protein: CASSQEVKGYEQYF. The CDR3 DNA sequence: TGTGCCAGCAGCCAAGAGGTGAAAGGATACGAGCAGTACTTC.

The rearrangement links TRBV9 to TRBJ1-2; 8 bases agree with TRBD1. CDR1 SGDLS and CDR2 YYNGEE come from the germline V gene. The CDR3 has 15 residues. V was pared by 2 bases and J by 2 bases, with 5 bases of the junction left unmatched. The CDR3 protein is CASSVGDRPNYGYTF. In DNA, the CDR3 is TGTGCCAGCAGCGTTGGGGACAGGCCCAACTATGGCTACACCTTC.

V is TRBV7-9 and J is TRBJ2-7; 11 nucleotides line up with TRBD1. Per germline, CDR1 SEHNR and CDR2 FQNEAQ (reference sequence). The CDR3 totals 14 residues. With 8 bases clipped from V and 9 bases from J, the junction kept 12 bases outside the gene matches. The DNA for the CDR3 is TGTGCCAGCCCGGACAGGGGGCGAGGAAAACGGCAGTACGTC. Amino acids: CASPDRGRGKRQYV.

Only a few counts were recorded for this clonotype. This sequence joins TRBV20-1 and TRBJ2-7; 7 bases fit TRBD1. Looked up from germline, CDR1 is DFQATT and CDR2 is SNEGSKA (reference sequence). There are 13 residues in the CDR3. For the CDR3, the DNA is TGCAGCGCTCGTGGGACAGAGAACTACGAGCAGTACGTC. It encodes CSARGTENYEQYV.

V gene TRBV3-1 combines with J gene TRBJ2-7; D gene uncertain. Germline V gene lookup returns CDR1 LGHDT and CDR2 YNNKEL (reference sequence). Trimming removed 0 bases at V and 2 bases at J, with 11 bases between. The CDR3 covers 15 residues. The CDR3 DNA sequence: TGTGCCAGCAGCCAAGATATGGATCTCCCCTACGAGCAGTACTTC. Protein: CASSQDMDLPYEQYF.

At least ten counts were recorded for this clonotype. The chain links TRBV7-6 to TRBJ1-2, with 7 bases that match TRBD1. Per germline, CDR1 SGHVS and CDR2 FNYEAQ. The CDR3 totals 16 residues. The junction had 10 bases not matched to a gene; V was cut back by 6 bases and J by 0 bases. The CDR3 region has the DNA TGTGCCAGCAGTCAGACAGGGTTTACGGCTAACTATGGCTACACCTTC. Translating gives CASSQTGFTANYGYTF.

This rearrangement joins TRBV12-3 or TRBV12-4 to TRBJ2-5, with D possibly called TRBD1 or TRBD2 (6 bases each). Between the trimmed V and J ends, which lost 3 bases and 3 bases, there was a span of 11 bases. This CDR3 comprises 14 residues. CDR3 amino acids: CASSFWGAEETQYF. The CDR3 DNA follows: TGTGCCAGCAGTTTTTGGGGGGCTGAAGAGACCCAGTACTTC.

V gene TRBV3-1 combines with J gene TRBJ1-1; a possible D gene is TRBD1 (5 bases). V dropped 2 bases and J dropped 5 bases, with 15 bases sitting between them. This CDR3 spans 15 amino acids. Germline V gene sequence: CDR1 LGHDT, CDR2 YNNKEL (reference sequence). CDR3 region: CASSQPTRVGTEAFF. The CDR3 bases are TGTGCCAGCAGCCAACCTACCAGGGTGGGGACTGAAGCTTTCTTT. Full variable domain (remainder filled in from reference TRBV3-1 and TRBJ1-1): DTAVSQTPKYLVTQMGNDKSIKCEQNLGHDTMYWYKQDSKKFLKIMFSYNNKELIINETVPNRFSPKSPDKAHLNLHINSLELGDSAVYFCASSQPTRVGTEAFFGQGTRLTVV.

This clonotype has at least ten counts. The genes are TRBV10-3 and TRBJ2-3; D is perhaps TRBD2 (6 bases). The CDR3 is made up of 16 amino acids. V was cut by 0 bases and J by 5 bases, with 15 bases left in between. Germline V gene data show CDR1 as ENHRY and CDR2 as SYGVKD. The CDR3, as DNA: TGTGCCATCAGTGAGTCGTGGAGGGACTCGGGAGATACGCAGTATTTT. This sequence encodes CAISESWRDSGDTQYF.

This clonotype was counted only a few times. The chain couples TRBV6-6 to TRBJ2-7; D perhaps matches TRBD2 (5 bases). Germline CDR1 is MNHNY and CDR2 is SVGAGI (reference sequence). V was cut by 0 bases and J by 1 base, with 22 bases left in between. The CDR3 length is 19 residues. CDR3 sequence reads: CASSYSTKDFSAISYEQYV. The CDR3 DNA follows: TGTGCCAGCAGTTACTCCACCAAGGACTTTTCCGCCATTTCCTACGAGCAGTACGTC.

The rearrangement uses TRBV9 and TRBJ1-6; the match to TRBD1 covers 9 bases. V dropped 4 bases and J dropped 2; count of bases not matched to a gene: 10. Germline V gene data show CDR1 as SGDLS and CDR2 as YYNGEE. The CDR3 has 18 amino acids. In nucleotides, the CDR3 is TGTGCCAGCAGCCCGGACAGGGGTGTGCTGCCCTATAATTCACCCCTCCACTTT. This codes for CASSPDRGVLPYNSPLHF.

The chain has TRBV20-1 and TRBJ1-1; 9 bases fit TRBD1. The CDR3 runs to 15 residues. Germline V gene sequence: CDR1 DFQATT, CDR2 SNEGSKA (reference sequence). The V and J ends lost 4 bases and 1 base, in that order; junction bases with no gene match: 7. The CDR3, as DNA: TGCAGTGCTACTGACAGGGGGGATAGGAACACTGAAGCTTTCTTT. It is translated as CSATDRGDRNTEAFF.

CDR3: CASGVLHNEQFF. CDR3 DNA sequence: TGTGCCAGCGGGGTGCTCCACAATGAGCAGTTCTTC. The chain is built from TRBV6-6 and TRBJ2-1; D ambiguous. Germline V lookup: CDR1 MNHNY, CDR2 SVGAGI (reference sequence). V lost 8 bases and J 5 bases, leaving 10 bases between the germline ends. This CDR3 is 12 amino acids long.

In its sample, this clonotype was seen many times. The chain links TRBV5-8 to TRBJ1-1, with a possible D match to TRBD1 (5 bases). CDR3 length: 16 residues. Germline V gives CDR1 SGHTS, CDR2 YDEGEE. Trimming pared 1 base from V and 1 base from J, leaving 14 bases between. This CDR3 is CASSLWQGGRNTEAFF. The CDR3, as DNA: TGTGCCAGCAGCTTGTGGCAGGGAGGTAGGAACACTGAAGCTTTCTTT. Combining the CDR3 with reference TRBV5-8 and TRBJ1-1 gives the whole variable domain EAGVTQSPTHLIKTRGQQATLRCSPISGHTSVYWYQQALGLGLQFLLWYDEGEERNRGNFPPRFSGRQFPNYSSELNVNALELEDSALYLCASSLWQGGRNTEAFFGQGTRLTVV.